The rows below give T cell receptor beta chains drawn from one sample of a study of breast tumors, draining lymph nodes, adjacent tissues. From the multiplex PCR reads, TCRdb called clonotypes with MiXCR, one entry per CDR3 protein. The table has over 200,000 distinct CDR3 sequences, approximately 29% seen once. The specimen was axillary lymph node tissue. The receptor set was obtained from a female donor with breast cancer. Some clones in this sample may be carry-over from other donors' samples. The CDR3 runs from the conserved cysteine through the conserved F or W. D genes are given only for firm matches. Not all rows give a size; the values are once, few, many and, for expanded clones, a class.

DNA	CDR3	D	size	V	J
TGCGCCAGCAGCTTGGCGTCAGGGGGTTACGAGCAGTACTTC	CASSLASGGYEQYF	TRBD1	many	TRBV5-1	TRBJ2-7
TGTGCCAGCAGCCTCCAGACAGGGTCTGAAGCTTTCTTT	CASSLQTGSEAFF	TRBD1	NA	TRBV3-1	TRBJ1-1
TGCAGCGTCGTTAGGGGGCCTGGAAACACCATATATTTT	CSVVRGPGNTIYF	TRBD1	NA	TRBV29-1	TRBJ1-3
TGTGCCAGCAGCCTGGAGTCAAATGCGCAGTATTTT	CASSLESNAQYF	NA	NA	TRBV5-5	TRBJ2-3
TGTGCCAGCAGCCCAGACAGGGCTTATTACAATGAGCAGTTCTTC	CASSPDRAYYNEQFF	TRBD1	many	TRBV7-3	TRBJ2-1
TGTGCCAGCAGTTTATCCAACAGGCGGGCTAGTTTTTACGAGCAGTACTTC	CASSLSNRRASFYEQYF	NA	many	TRBV6-2/TRBV6-3	TRBJ2-7
TGCAGTGCTAGAAGGCCCGAGGGGCACGAGCAGTACTTC	CSARRPEGHEQYF	NA	many	TRBV20-1	TRBJ2-7
TGTGCCAGCAGTGAACACCCCTCTGGAAACACCATATATTTT	CASSEHPSGNTIYF	NA	many	TRBV2	TRBJ1-3
TGTGCCACCAGTTCCCCCGAGGGGTACGGCTACACCTTC	CATSSPEGYGYTF	NA	NA	TRBV24-1	TRBJ1-2
TGTGCCAGCAGGATTAGGGGGGGAGGCTCCTACAATGAGCAGTTCTTC	CASRIRGGGSYNEQFF	NA	many	TRBV7-2	TRBJ2-1
TGTGCCAGTAGTTCCAGGGGCGGGGGTCAGGACAGGGAGAACAAAACCATTCAGTACTTC	CASSSRGGGQDRENKTIQYF	NA	few	TRBV19	TRBJ2-4
TGCAGCGTTGGTCGCGGGGGTAGCACAGATACGCAGTATTTT	CSVGRGGSTDTQYF	TRBD2	NA	TRBV29-1	TRBJ2-3
TGCAGTGCTAGACAGGGGAGGGCCTCTGGGGCCAACGTCCTGACTTTC	CSARQGRASGANVLTF	NA	NA	TRBV20-1	TRBJ2-6
TGTGCCAGCAGCTTAGTAGCTCTAGCGGGAGCTTCCTACAATGAGCAGTTCTTC	CASSLVALAGASYNEQFF	TRBD2	many	TRBV7-9	TRBJ2-1
TGCGCCAGCAGCTTGCCCGCCCGGCCTTCCACAGATACGCAGTATTTT	CASSLPARPSTDTQYF	NA	many	TRBV5-1	TRBJ2-3
TGCGCCAGCAGCTTGGAGTCGACCCCACGGGGTGAGCAGTTCTTC	CASSLESTPRGEQFF	NA	many	TRBV5-1	TRBJ2-1